The rows below give T cell receptor beta chains drawn from one sample of a study of T-cell memory formation after mild COVID-19. Each CDR3 protein is one row after TCRdb ran MiXCR on the 5' RACE reads. The sample contains 210,000 or so distinct CDR3 sequences, around 20% of which appear only once. Source material: PBMCs or a T cell subset sorted from them (not recorded which). The origin of the receptors is an adult woman who had mild COVID-19 (a few samples of this study predate the infection). Cell type and time point are not known. CDR3s include the opening cysteine and the closing phenylalanine or tryptophan. D genes are given only for firm matches. The listing skips clone size in some rows; elsewhere it reads once, few, many or a size class.

V gene	D gene	clone size	J gene	CDR3 DNA	CDR3 protein
TRBV11-3	TRBD1	.	TRBJ2-5	TGTGCCAGCAGCCACGGACAGGGATCGGAGACCCAGTACTTC	CASSHGQGSETQYF
TRBV9	TRBD2	.	TRBJ2-7	TGTGCCAGCAGCAAGTCCGTGACGACTAGCGGGTCCCACGAGCAGTACTTC	CASSKSVTTSGSHEQYF
TRBV5-1	.	medium-sized	TRBJ2-3	TGCGCCAGCAGCGTCCGGGACCTCAGCCGTTACACAGATACGCAGTATTTT	CASSVRDLSRYTDTQYF
TRBV24-1	.	.	TRBJ1-1	TGTGCCACCAGTGGCCCCGTGACAGGTGGGACTGAAGCTTTCTTT	CATSGPVTGGTEAFF
TRBV6-5	.	many	TRBJ2-3	TGTGCCAGCAGTTACGACGAAACCAATACGCAGTATTTT	CASSYDETNTQYF
TRBV20-1	TRBD2	many	TRBJ2-3	TGCAGTGCTCACCCCGGGACTAGCGATCTTACGCAGTATTTT	CSAHPGTSDLTQYF
TRBV2	.	few	TRBJ2-2	TGTGCCAGCAGCCTGAATAGCGTAACCGGGGAGCTGTTTTTT	CASSLNSVTGELFF
TRBV19	.	.	TRBJ1-1	TGTGCCAGTAATGGGGGTCTCGAAGCTTTCTTT	CASNGGLEAFF
TRBV12-3/TRBV12-4	.	.	TRBJ2-7	TGTGCCAGCAGCCGCCTACTACCGCCCTACGAGCAGTACTTC	CASSRLLPPYEQYF
TRBV6-5	.	.	TRBJ1-2	TGTGCCAGCAGGCAAGGCGTAATCTATGGCTACACCTTC	CASRQGVIYGYTF
TRBV24-1	TRBD2	few	TRBJ2-1	TGTGCCACCAGTGACCCTCTAGCGGGAGTGGAGGATGAGCAGTTCTTC	CATSDPLAGVEDEQFF
TRBV29-1	TRBD2	.	TRBJ2-5	TGCAGCGTAAGACTAGCGGAAGAGACCCAGTACTTC	CSVRLAEETQYF
TRBV20-1	.	few	TRBJ1-6	TGCAGTGGTAGGGACGGAAATTCACCCCTCCACTTT	CSGRDGNSPLHF
TRBV7-7	TRBD2	few	TRBJ2-1	TGTGCTAGCAGCTTAGGACTAGCGGGGCAGAATGAGCAGTTCTTC	CASSLGLAGQNEQFF
TRBV12-3/TRBV12-4	TRBD1	.	TRBJ1-1	TGTGCCAGCAGTTTCGGTGGGACAGGCCACACTGAAGCTTTCTTT	CASSFGGTGHTEAFF
TRBV7-6	TRBD1	few	TRBJ1-4	TGTGCCAGCAGCGCCCGGGACAGGGGGTCGGTGAGGTTTAATGAAAAACTGTTTTTT	CASSARDRGSVRFNEKLFF
TRBV5-1	.	.	TRBJ1-2	TGCGCCAGCAGGTCCGGGGAGGACGGTAACTATGGCTACACCTTC	CASRSGEDGNYGYTF
TRBV5-6	.	.	TRBJ2-3	TGTGCCAGCAGCCCGCGGGGACAATTAGATACGCAGTATTTT	CASSPRGQLDTQYF
TRBV7-8	TRBD2	.	TRBJ2-3	TGTGCCAGCAGCCTGGGACTAGCGGGGGGGCCTGGCACAGATACGCAGTATTTT	CASSLGLAGGPGTDTQYF
TRBV20-1	.	few	TRBJ2-1	TGCAGTGCTAGAGATCAAGGGCTACACAGGGCTCGGCTGTTCTTC	CSARDQGLHRARLFF
TRBV14	.	.	TRBJ2-7	TGTGCCAGCAGACTTAGCGGAGGCTCCTACGAGCAGTACTTC	CASRLSGGSYEQYF
TRBV5-4	TRBD1	.	TRBJ2-3	TGTGCCAGCAGCGCTGGGACAGGGGATAGCACAGATACGCAGTATTTT	CASSAGTGDSTDTQYF
TRBV3-1	.	.	TRBJ1-3	TGTGCCAGCAGCCAAGCCCTGAACACTGGAAACACCATATATTTT	CASSQALNTGNTIYF
TRBV2	.	few	TRBJ2-1	TGTGCCAGCAGAAGCGGAGGAATCTCCTACAATGAGCAGTTCTTC	CASRSGGISYNEQFF
TRBV5-1	.	.	TRBJ2-1	TGCGCCAGCAGCCCCGGACAGGGAGGGTACAATGAGCAGTTCTTC	CASSPGQGGYNEQFF
TRBV21-1	.	once	TRBJ2-6	TGTGCCAGCAGGAAAGGGGGCCAGGGGTACCCTGGGGCCAACGTCCTGACTTTC	CASRKGGQGYPGANVLTF
TRBV24-1	.	many	TRBJ2-7	TGTGCCACCAGTGGTCTACTCCCCGGGACACGCTCCTACGAGCAGTACTTC	CATSGLLPGTRSYEQYF
TRBV20-1	TRBD2	few	TRBJ2-3	TGCAGTGCGCGGGGGGGCTCGGGTTCCACAGATACGCAGTATTTT	CSARGGSGSTDTQYF
TRBV19	TRBD1	.	TRBJ2-1	TGTGCCAGTAGTCGAGGACAGGGTGAAAATGAGCAGTTCTTC	CASSRGQGENEQFF
TRBV7-9	.	.	TRBJ1-1	TGTGCCAGCAGACCCCTCGCTGGGAACACTGAAGCTTTCTTT	CASRPLAGNTEAFF
TRBV4-3	.	.	TRBJ2-1	TGCGCCAGCAGCCAATACCGGGACACAAGTACCCACAATGAGCAGTTCTTC	CASSQYRDTSTHNEQFF
TRBV27	TRBD2	few	TRBJ2-3	TGTGCCAGCAGTCCATTAGCGGGGGGTTTTGGCACAGATACGCAGTATTTT	CASSPLAGGFGTDTQYF
TRBV9	.	.	TRBJ1-1	TGTGCCAGCAGCGTATCAAACGGGGGCCCTGAAGCTTTCTTT	CASSVSNGGPEAFF
TRBV7-6	TRBD1	.	TRBJ2-5	TGTGCCAGCAGCTTAGGGCCGGGACAGGGGATTGGGGAGACCCAGTACTTC	CASSLGPGQGIGETQYF
TRBV24-1	.	.	TRBJ1-5	TGTGCCACCAGTGACCCAGGGGCGCCGGGACAGCCCCAGCATTTT	CATSDPGAPGQPQHF
TRBV12-3/TRBV12-4	.	.	TRBJ1-2	TGTGCCAGCAGTTTAAAGTCGGGTGGTTTGGTGGACTATGGCTACACCTTC	CASSLKSGGLVDYGYTF
TRBV7-2	TRBD1	few	TRBJ2-7	TGTGCCAGCGGCCCACAGGGGGGCTACGAGCAGTACTTC	CASGPQGGYEQYF
TRBV9	TRBD2	once	TRBJ2-2	TGTGCCAGCAGCGTAATGTCGGGAGGCACCGGGGAGCTGTTTTTT	CASSVMSGGTGELFF
TRBV19	.	.	TRBJ2-7	TGTGCCAGTAGTCAGGCCTTGGGCGAGCAGTACTTC	CASSQALGEQYF
TRBV7-2	.	.	TRBJ2-1	TGTGCCAGCAGCCGCCCGGGTGGAAACAATGAGCAGTTCTTC	CASSRPGGNNEQFF
TRBV20-1	TRBD1	few	TRBJ1-4	TGCAGTGCTAGAGGGGGACAGGGGGCGAATGAAAAACTGTTTTTT	CSARGGQGANEKLFF
TRBV9	TRBD1	.	TRBJ2-5	TGTGCCAGCAGCGTCGGGACAGAAGAGACCCAGTACTTC	CASSVGTEETQYF
TRBV30	.	many	TRBJ1-5	TGTGCCTGGAGTGTACAGGGCAATCAGCCCCAGCATTTT	CAWSVQGNQPQHF
TRBV7-3	TRBD2	.	TRBJ2-3	TGTGCCAGCAGCCCCAGACTAGCGGGGGGCACAGATACGCAGTATTTT	CASSPRLAGGTDTQYF
TRBV20-1	.	.	TRBJ2-7	TGCAGTGCTAGAGGAACGGGATCCCACGAGCAGTACTTC	CSARGTGSHEQYF
TRBV7-2	TRBD1	many	TRBJ1-2	TGTGCCAGCAGCACCTCCGGGACAGATAACTATGGCTACACCTTC	CASSTSGTDNYGYTF
TRBV12-3/TRBV12-4	TRBD2	.	TRBJ2-7	TGTGCCAGTACGGGAGGGAGCGGGGCATACGAGCAGTACTTC	CASTGGSGAYEQYF
TRBV7-2	TRBD1	few	TRBJ2-7	TGTGCCAGCAGCTTGTCAGGGGGTCTGAGCGAGCAGTACTTC	CASSLSGGLSEQYF
TRBV7-9	.	few	TRBJ2-2	TGTGCCAGCAGCTTGGACCTTCTGACCGGGGAGCTGTTTTTT	CASSLDLLTGELFF
TRBV5-1	.	.	TRBJ2-5	TGCGCCAGCAGCTTGCGGATGGGGGAGACCCAGTACTTC	CASSLRMGETQYF
TRBV12-3/TRBV12-4	.	.	TRBJ2-5	TGTGCCAGCAGTTCCCCTAAGGAGACCCAGTACTTC	CASSSPKETQYF
TRBV29-1	.	.	TRBJ2-5	TGCAGCGTGGGACTTCGTAGGAAAGAGACCCAGTACTTC	CSVGLRRKETQYF
TRBV6-1	.	.	TRBJ1-2	TGTGCCAGCAGAACTGGGGGATTCTATGGCTACACCTTC	CASRTGGFYGYTF
TRBV7-9	.	few	TRBJ2-3	TGTGCCAGCAGCGAAAGACTGGCGGCCACAGATACGCAGTATTTT	CASSERLAATDTQYF
TRBV12-3/TRBV12-4	TRBD1	.	TRBJ1-3	TGTGCCAGCAAGCGACAGGGAGCGGGAAACACCATATATTTT	CASKRQGAGNTIYF
TRBV5-1	.	few	TRBJ2-4	TGCGCCAGCAGCTTGAACGGGGGTGAATACATTCAGTACTTC	CASSLNGGEYIQYF
TRBV5-1	.	.	TRBJ2-2	TGCGCCAGCAGCTTGCGTGAGGTTCTCAACACCGGGGAGCTGTTTTTT	CASSLREVLNTGELFF